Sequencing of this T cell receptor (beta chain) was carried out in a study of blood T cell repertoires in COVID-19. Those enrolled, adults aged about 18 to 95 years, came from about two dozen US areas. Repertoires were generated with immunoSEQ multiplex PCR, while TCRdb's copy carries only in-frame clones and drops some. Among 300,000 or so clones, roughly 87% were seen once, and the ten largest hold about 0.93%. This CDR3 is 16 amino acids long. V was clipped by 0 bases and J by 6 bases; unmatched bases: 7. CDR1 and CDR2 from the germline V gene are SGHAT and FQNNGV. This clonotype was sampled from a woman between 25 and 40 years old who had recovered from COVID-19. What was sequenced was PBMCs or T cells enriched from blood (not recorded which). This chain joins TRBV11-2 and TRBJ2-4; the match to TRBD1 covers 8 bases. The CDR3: CASSLEAARGRNIQYF. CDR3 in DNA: TGTGCCAGCAGCTTAGAGGCGGCCAGGGGGCGAAACATTCAGTACTTC.